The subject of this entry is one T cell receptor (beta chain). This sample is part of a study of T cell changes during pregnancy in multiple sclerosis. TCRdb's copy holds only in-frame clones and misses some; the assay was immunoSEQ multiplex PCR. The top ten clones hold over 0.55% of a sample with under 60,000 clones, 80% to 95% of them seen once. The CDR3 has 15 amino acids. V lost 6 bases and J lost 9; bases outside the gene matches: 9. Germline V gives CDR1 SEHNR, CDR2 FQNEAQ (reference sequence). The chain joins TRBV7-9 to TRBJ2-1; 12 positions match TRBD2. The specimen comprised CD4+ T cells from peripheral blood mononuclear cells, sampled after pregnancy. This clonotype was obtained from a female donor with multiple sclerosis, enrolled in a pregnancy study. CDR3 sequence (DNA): TGTGCCAGCAGTCGTACTAGCGGGAGGAGTTCTGAGCAGTTCTTC. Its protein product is CASSRTSGRSSEQFF.